These T cell receptor beta chains were read from a single sample in a study of early T cells in non-severe SARS-CoV-2 infection. TCRdb reprocessed the 5' RACE reads via MiXCR and lists one record per CDR3 protein. Among approximately 52,000 distinct CDR3 sequences listed, 7% to 10% were seen once. Source material: whole blood. The receptor set was obtained from an adult who was a healthcare worker with PCR-confirmed SARS-CoV-2 infection or an uninfected control (not recorded which). Both conserved end residues are part of each CDR3. The D gene is left open where the match is weak. Rows give clone size only sometimes, using once, few, many, or a class for an expanded clone.

>TRBJ2-3|many|.|TRBV28
TGTGCCAGCAGCAGTGGAGGCAGGTATACGCAGTATTTT
CASSSGGRYTQYF
>TRBJ2-7|.|.|TRBV2
TGTGCCAGCAGTGGGGGTTGGGGGAGAACCTACGAGCAGTACTTC
CASSGGWGRTYEQYF
>TRBJ2-4|.|.|TRBV6-2/TRBV6-3
TGTGCCAGCAGTACGGTAGTAGCAAACATTCAGTACTTC
CASSTVVANIQYF
>TRBJ2-2|few|.|TRBV5-1
TGCGCCAGCACAAGGCAGGGAACCGGGGAGCTGTTTTTT
CASTRQGTGELFF
>TRBJ2-2|few|.|TRBV20-1
TGCAGTGCTCAGTCCCCGAACACCGGGGAGCTGTTTTTT
CSAQSPNTGELFF
>TRBJ2-7|many|.|TRBV11-2
TGTGCCAGCAGCTATAGAGAGTGGGGGGATCCCCACGAGCAGTACTTC
CASSYREWGDPHEQYF
>TRBJ1-1|.|.|TRBV7-9
TGTGCCAGCGAATCGGGAGCTTTCTTT
CASESGAFF
>TRBJ2-1|.|TRBD1|TRBV19
TGTGCCAGTAGCGATTGGGACAGGGGATACGGAGAGCAGTTCTTC
CASSDWDRGYGEQFF
>TRBJ1-1|.|.|TRBV4-1
TGCGCCAGCAGCCAAGTACAGGGGAACACTGAAGCTTTCTTT
CASSQVQGNTEAFF
>TRBJ2-7|many|TRBD2|TRBV7-9
TGTGCCAGCAGCCCGGGACTAGCGGGAGGGCCCTACGAGCAGTACTTC
CASSPGLAGGPYEQYF
>TRBJ1-2|many|TRBD1|TRBV12-3/TRBV12-4
TGTGCCAGCAGTTTGCTAGCCCGGGACAGGGATGGCTACACCTTC
CASSLLARDRDGYTF
>TRBJ2-7|many|TRBD1|TRBV11-2
TGTGCCAGCAGCTCGCTGGACAGGGGGCGGAAAGAGCAGTACTTC
CASSSLDRGRKEQYF
>TRBJ2-6|.|.|TRBV4-1
TGCGCCAGCAGCCAAGATCGGGGGACTGGGGCCAACGTCCTGACTTTC
CASSQDRGTGANVLTF
>TRBJ2-1|.|TRBD2|TRBV7-9
TGTGCCAGCAGCTTAGGGAGGACTAGCTCCAATGAGCAGTTCTTC
CASSLGRTSSNEQFF
>TRBJ1-5|many|.|TRBV6-5
TGTGCCAGCAGAAGCAGGGGCAATCAGCCCCAGCATTTT
CASRSRGNQPQHF
>TRBJ2-3|many|TRBD2|TRBV12-3/TRBV12-4
TGTGCCAGCAGTTGGCCCCGTGGAGCGGGGGGGACAGATACGCAGTATTTT
CASSWPRGAGGTDTQYF
>TRBJ2-3|few|.|TRBV24-1
TGTGCCACCAGTCCTGCAGGCGCAGTGGATACGCAGTATTTT
CATSPAGAVDTQYF
>TRBJ2-1|many|TRBD2|TRBV2
TGTGCCAGCAACGGGGAGGGTGAGCAGTTCTTC
CASNGEGEQFF
>TRBJ2-1|many|.|TRBV2
TGTGCCAGCAGTGGGAGATACAATGAGCAGTTCTTC
CASSGRYNEQFF
>TRBJ1-1|few|TRBD1|TRBV3-1
TGTGCCAGCAGTCACAGGGGGGACACTGAAGCTTTCTTT
CASSHRGDTEAFF
>TRBJ2-5|.|TRBD1|TRBV9
TGTGCCAGCAGCGTAGCGGACAGGGGGGACGCCCAGTACTTC
CASSVADRGDAQYF
>TRBJ2-5|.|.|TRBV7-2
TGTGCCAGCAGCTCCCAGGATCAAGAGACCCAGTACTTC
CASSSQDQETQYF
>TRBJ2-7|.|.|TRBV3-1
TGTGCCAGCAGCCAAGTGGGTTTTGACGAGCAGTACTTC
CASSQVGFDEQYF
>TRBJ2-1|.|.|TRBV6-6
TGTGCCAGCAGACTGGGCCAGGGCCAGTTCTTC
CASRLGQGQFF
>TRBJ2-2|.|.|TRBV5-1
TGCGCCAGCAGCGTAGGACACCCTGGGTACCCCGGGGAGCTGTTTTTT
CASSVGHPGYPGELFF
>TRBJ2-3|.|TRBD2|TRBV12-3/TRBV12-4
TGTGCCAGCAGTCCAACTCTCGGGACTAGCAAACGAGATACGCAGTATTTT
CASSPTLGTSKRDTQYF
>TRBJ1-1|many|.|TRBV5-1
TGCGCCAGCAGCTTGGCAGGGGTAGAGGTTTTCTTT
CASSLAGVEVFF
>TRBJ1-2|.|.|TRBV4-2
TGTGCCAGCAGCCAGATTCATGAGGAGTACACCTTC
CASSQIHEEYTF
>TRBJ2-1|many|TRBD2|TRBV25-1
TGTGCCAGCAGTGTAGCGGGCCCGTACAATGAGCAGTTCTTC
CASSVAGPYNEQFF
>TRBJ2-7|many|TRBD2|TRBV19
TGTGCCAGTAGTAGACTAGCGGGGCACGAGAGGGAGCAGTACTTC
CASSRLAGHEREQYF
>TRBJ2-7|.|.|TRBV11-2
TGTGCCAGCAGCCAATACCCGACCCAGACCTTATACGAGCAGTACTTC
CASSQYPTQTLYEQYF
>TRBJ1-1|many|.|TRBV20-1
TGCAGTGCCCGTTTACAGGGATTGAGCACTGAAGCTTTCTTT
CSARLQGLSTEAFF
>TRBJ2-4|few|.|TRBV3-1
TGTGCCAGCAGCCAAGCACCCCCGCCCAAAAACATTCAGTACTTC
CASSQAPPPKNIQYF
>TRBJ2-7|.|.|TRBV20-1
TGCAGTGCCACGGAGGACAACTCCTACGAGCAGTACTTC
CSATEDNSYEQYF
>TRBJ1-4|.|.|TRBV10-2
TGCGCCAGCAGTTTGTCGGCAGGCCTGGATGAAAAACTGTTTTTT
CASSLSAGLDEKLFF
>TRBJ1-2|.|.|TRBV7-8
TGTGCCAGCAGCTTATATGCCGATGGGGATGGCTACACCTTC
CASSLYADGDGYTF
>TRBJ2-5|few|.|TRBV7-9
TGTGCCAGCAGCTTAGGCAAGTCAGAGACCCAGTACTTC
CASSLGKSETQYF
>TRBJ2-7|many|.|TRBV7-6
TGTGCCAGCAGCTTAGAAGTAAACCCCTCCTACGAGCAGTACTTC
CASSLEVNPSYEQYF
>TRBJ1-1|many|.|TRBV29-1
TGCAGCGGGGGACGGGTGAACACTGAAGCTTTCTTT
CSGGRVNTEAFF
>TRBJ2-3|.|TRBD1|TRBV6-5
TGTGCCAGCAGTTACCGGACAGGGAGTGGTTATGGGCCAAGTACGCAGTATTTT
CASSYRTGSGYGPSTQYF
>TRBJ2-1|many|TRBD1|TRBV28
TGTGCCAGCAGTTCCCCGGCCGGGACAGGGGGTCTTGGTATGAATGAGCAGTTCTTC
CASSSPAGTGGLGMNEQFF
>TRBJ1-2|many|.|TRBV21-1
TGTGCCAGCAGCGGAGACGTCGCTAACTATGGCTACACCTTC
CASSGDVANYGYTF
>TRBJ1-2|few|TRBD1|TRBV12-3/TRBV12-4
TGTGCCAGCAGTTACTCCCGACAGGGGCTCCAGGGCTACACCTTC
CASSYSRQGLQGYTF
>TRBJ2-5|few|.|TRBV20-1
TGCAGTGCTAGGAAGGGGGTGATGGAGACCCAGTACTTC
CSARKGVMETQYF
>TRBJ2-3|many|TRBD2|TRBV11-2
TGTGCCAGCAGCCCCGGGACTAGCAGCACAGATACGCAGTATTTT
CASSPGTSSTDTQYF
>TRBJ1-2|few|.|TRBV3-1
TGTGCCAGCAGCCAAGAGACAAGCGGCTACACCTTC
CASSQETSGYTF
>TRBJ1-1|.|.|TRBV7-9
TGTGCCAGCAGCCCGGGGGGTGGCAACCCCGCTGAAGCTTTCTTT
CASSPGGGNPAEAFF
>TRBJ1-2|.|TRBD1|TRBV7-6
TGTGCCAGCAGCCCCTGGACAGGCGATGGCTACACCTTC
CASSPWTGDGYTF
>TRBJ1-6|.|TRBD1|TRBV28
TGTGCCAGCAGTCTGGACAGGGGATATTCACCCCTCCACTTT
CASSLDRGYSPLHF
>TRBJ2-3|.|TRBD2|TRBV5-1
TGCGCCAGCAGCTTGAAGCGTACTAGCGAGAGCACAGATACGCAGTATTTT
CASSLKRTSESTDTQYF
>TRBJ1-4|few|.|TRBV6-2/TRBV6-3
TGTGCCAGCTCCTGGAATGAAAAACTGTTTTTT
CASSWNEKLFF
>TRBJ2-7|many|TRBD2|TRBV4-2
TGTGCCAGCAGCCAGGTAGCGGGAGAGACCTACGAGCAGTACTTC
CASSQVAGETYEQYF
>TRBJ2-1|.|.|TRBV20-1
TGCAGTGCTGGAGGCTTGGGGGGTGAGCAGTTCTTC
CSAGGLGGEQFF
>TRBJ2-2|.|TRBD1|TRBV12-5
TGTGCTAGTGGTTCGGGACAGCCGTACACCGGGGAGCTGTTTTTT
CASGSGQPYTGELFF
>TRBJ2-7|many|.|TRBV10-2
TGCGCCAGCAGTGAGTCCTACGAGCAGTACTTC
CASSESYEQYF
>TRBJ1-5|many|.|TRBV6-6
TGTGCCAGCAGTTACGGGGCAGGGAGGATGGGTCAGCCCCAGCATTTT
CASSYGAGRMGQPQHF